This T cell receptor (beta chain) is from a study of T cell responses to AZD1222 COVID-19 vaccine. The overall study: The study pooled second doses at about 4 or about 12 weeks. Broader study findings: Baseline serology detected seropositivity in only a handful of AZD1222 recipients. With two AZD1222 doses given, Spike-specific TCR breadth and depth both rose.

The V gene's germline CDR1 is MNHNS and CDR2 SASEGT. CDR3 length equals 16 residues. V was clipped by 1 base and J by 4 bases, with 16 bases between them. Some clones are missing from TCRdb's copy, which holds only in-frame ones; the method was immunoSEQ multiplex PCR. The table lists fewer than 110,000 clones, about 90% of them singletons. Of note for this clone: What it binds is not known.

The sequenced sample was peripheral blood, obtained on day 0 of AZD1222 vaccination. The receptor comes from an adult in good health. This chain links TRBV6-1 with TRBJ1-2, with D perhaps TRBD1 (6 bases). CDR3: CASSEVSPGRGYGYTF. In nucleotides, the CDR3 is TGTGCCAGCAGTGAAGTGTCGCCGGGCAGGGGCTATGGCTACACCTTC.